This T cell receptor (beta chain) was sequenced for a study of OX40 agonist ivuxolimab in advanced cancers. Study at large: Allowance was made for prior anti-PD-1, anti-PD-L1 or anti-CTLA-4 therapy, and 35% to 40% had some.

Libraries were prepared by immunoSEQ multiplex PCR; TCRdb keeps only in-frame clonotypes and omits some of them. Here the sample spans 50,000 to 65,000 clones, about 89% being singletons. If patients had autoimmune disease history or systemic immunosuppression, they were excluded. Drawing of blood for sampling happened at baseline, at cycle 4 day 1, and at cycle 7 day 1. Germline V gene data show CDR1 as MNHEY and CDR2 as SMNVEV (reference sequence). The V gene lost 3 bases and the J gene lost 5 bases, with 10 bases spanning the gap. The CDR3 length is 13 residues. The source is an adult with an advanced solid tumor such as melanoma, head and neck, liver or kidney cancer. The J gene is TRBJ1-1, the V gene TRBV27, with a tentative D call TRBD1 (5 bases). Sequenced here: CD4+ or CD8+ T cells sorted from blood, sampled in a trial of the OX40 agonist ivuxolimab. The CDR3 DNA sequence: TGTGCCAGCAGTTTGAGCAGGGAGACTGAAGCTTTCTTT. Residues: CASSLSRETEAFF.